The 25 T cell receptor beta chains below were found in one sample sequenced in a study of blood T cell repertoires in COVID-19. Method: immunoSEQ multiplex PCR; TCRdb's copy keeps in-frame clones and lacks some. The table records about 190,000 clones, less than 85% of them present only once. The sample was PBMCs or T cells enriched from blood (not recorded which). These receptors were collected from a woman between 25 and 40 years old who had recovered from COVID-19.

The CDR3 nucleotides are TGCGCCAGCAGCTGGCGGCGGGGGGTTGACTTCCCTAGTGGAGAGACCCAGTACTTC. Translated, it gives CASSWRRGVDFPSGETQYF. The rearrangement uses TRBV5-1 and TRBJ2-5, with TRBD2 matching 8 bases. This CDR3 region has 19 residues. From germline, CDR1 is SGHRS and CDR2 YFSETQ. The V gene end was trimmed by 3 bases and the J gene end by 4 bases; junction bases not matched to a gene: 20.

The V gene is TRBV6-5, the J gene TRBJ1-5, with a weak D call TRBD1 (6 bases). CDR1 is MNHEY and CDR2 is SVGAGI in the germline V gene. The CDR3 has 14 residues. Trimming cost V 6 bases and J 2 bases, with 11 bases left between them. The CDR3 DNA reads TGTGCCAGCAGACAGACAGGAGGCAATCAGCCCCAGCATTTT. It yields the protein CASRQTGGNQPQHF.

This chain uses TRBV4-2 with TRBJ1-2, with D possibly TRBD1 on 6 matching bases. From germline, CDR1 is LGHNA and CDR2 YNFKEQ. The CDR3 covers 12 residues. Trimming took 4 bases from V and 8 from J, leaving 11 bases between them. The CDR3 loop is CASSPTGTGYTF. DNA for the CDR3: TGTGCCAGCAGCCCGACAGGTACAGGCTACACCTTC.

This chain connects TRBV7-3 to TRBJ2-2; D gene uncertain. V shed 0 bases and J shed 0 bases, with 11 bases lying between them. The CDR3 covers 17 residues. In germline, CDR1 is SGHTA, CDR2 FQGTGA. CDR3: CASSLTSGAANTGELFF. In DNA, the CDR3 is TGTGCCAGCAGCTTAACGTCTGGCGCGGCGAACACCGGGGAGCTGTTTTTT.

The rearrangement uses TRBV5-4 and TRBJ1-4, with TRBD1 matching over 7 bases. The V gene's germline CDR1 is SGHNT and CDR2 YYREEE (reference sequence). After removal of 7 bases from V and 7 bases from J, the junction contained 22 bases not matched to a gene. The CDR3 runs to 18 residues. CDR3 coding DNA: TGTGCCAGCTCCTCAGGTCGGGACAGCCTTCGAGGAGGTGAAAAACTGTTTTTT. It specifies CASSSGRDSLRGGEKLFF.

V gene TRBV10-3 combines with J gene TRBJ2-1; 15 positions match TRBD2. The J segment lost 10 bases and the V segment lost 6 bases, leaving 13 bases of the junction unmatched. Germline assignment: CDR1 ENHRY and CDR2 SYGVKD. The CDR3 runs to 17 residues. DNA of the CDR3: TGTGCCATCAGCCTTGGACAGGCCGGGACTAGCGGGAGGGAGCAGTTCTTC. Translated, it gives CAISLGQAGTSGREQFF.

Here the CDR3 DNA reads TGTGCCAGCTCACTGGGGACAGGGCTCAACGAGCAGTACTTC. Protein product: CASSLGTGLNEQYF. The rearrangement links TRBV18 to TRBJ2-7, with 9 nucleotides matching TRBD1. The CDR3 covers 14 residues. With 4 bases clipped from V and 5 bases from J, the junction kept 6 bases outside the gene matches. Germline V gene lookup returns CDR1 KGHSH and CDR2 LQKENI.

The chain carries TRBV28 and TRBJ1-1; D perhaps matches TRBD1 (5 bases). Trimming removed 7 bases at V and 6 bases at J, with 15 bases between. This CDR3 has 13 amino acids. Germline V gene sequence: CDR1 MDHEN, CDR2 SYDVKM. The CDR3 DNA is TGTGCCAGCAACACCCAGGGAAGGCCTGAAGCTTTCTTT. Translated: CASNTQGRPEAFF.

This clone was recorded a few times. J is TRBJ1-5 and V is TRBV19; TRBD1 might be the D (5 bases). V lost 6 bases and J 7 bases, leaving 10 bases between the germline ends. Germline CDR1 LNHDA, CDR2 SQIVND (reference sequence). The CDR3 has 12 amino acids. CDR3 loop: CASRLRGQPQHF. In DNA form, the CDR3 reads TGTGCCAGTAGGTTAAGGGGCCAGCCCCAGCATTTT.

The chain recombines TRBV9 with TRBJ2-5; 16 bases match TRBD2. CDR3 length: 18 amino acids. The V segment lost 0 bases and the J segment 4 bases; nucleotides outside the gene matches: 6. CDR1 is SGDLS and CDR2 is YYNGEE in the germline V gene. For the CDR3, the DNA is TGTGCCAGCAGCGTAGAGGAGGGACTAGCGGGGGGGATAGAGACCCAGTACTTC. Protein sequence: CASSVEEGLAGGIETQYF.

V and J are TRBV5-5 and TRBJ2-1, with D unresolved. The CDR3 runs 15 residues. CDR1 and CDR2 from the germline V gene are SGHKS and YYEKEE (reference sequence). The V end lost 2 bases, the J end lost 7 bases, and 16 bases lay between the germline ends. The chain's CDR3 is CASSFYSPFRNEQFF. The CDR3 bases are TGTGCCAGCAGCTTTTATTCACCATTCAGGAATGAGCAGTTCTTC.

CDR3 DNA: TGTGCCACCAGTGATTTCACGGAGGGTAACTATGGCTACACCTTC. It translates to CATSDFTEGNYGYTF. V is TRBV24-1 and J is TRBJ1-2; D ambiguous. The CDR3 has 15 amino acids. V shed 1 base and J shed 1 base, with 9 bases lying between them. CDR1 and CDR2 (germline): KGHDR, SFDVKD.

The chain links TRBV6-5 to TRBJ1-3; 8 bases are shared with TRBD1. Germline V gene sequence: CDR1 MNHEY, CDR2 SVGAGI. V was pared by 7 bases and J by 0 bases, with 2 bases of the junction left unmatched. There are 14 residues in the CDR3. The CDR3 DNA sequence: TGTGCCAGCACCGACAGGGGCTCTGGAAACACCATATATTTT. Encoded protein: CASTDRGSGNTIYF.

This chain joins TRBV11-2 and TRBJ2-1; TRBD2 matches 7 bases. V lost 7 bases, J lost 2 bases, and 5 bases stayed unmatched. The CDR3 totals 14 residues. Looked up from germline, CDR1 is SGHAT and CDR2 is FQNNGV. The CDR3 DNA sequence: TGTGCCAGCACCTGGGGGGGGGCCTACAATGAGCAGTTCTTC. This sequence encodes CASTWGGAYNEQFF.

The V call is TRBV2, the J call TRBJ2-2; 12 positions agree with TRBD1. The CDR3 sequence is 16 residues long. The V segment lost 6 bases and the J segment 7 bases; nucleotides outside the gene matches: 9. Germline V gene sequence: CDR1 SNHLY, CDR2 FYNNEI. The CDR3 sequence is CASSPRDRGRIGELFF. CDR3 coding DNA: TGTGCCAGCAGCCCCCGGGACAGGGGGCGTATCGGGGAGCTGTTTTTT.

The chain has TRBV4-1 and TRBJ1-1; possible D gene TRBD1, 6 bases. The germline gives CDR1 MGHRA, CDR2 YSYEKL. This CDR3 is built from 13 residues. V shed 3 bases and J shed 5 bases, with 10 bases lying between them. CDR3 DNA sequence: TGCGCCAGCAGCCACCTGACAGGAACTGAAGCTTTCTTT. Its protein is CASSHLTGTEAFF.

V and J are TRBV5-1 and TRBJ2-5, with 11 nucleotides matching TRBD2. The germline gives CDR1 SGHRS, CDR2 YFSETQ. Losses at the gene ends were 3 bases for V and 5 bases for J; bases not matched to a gene: 9. CDR3 length: 16 amino acids. The CDR3 DNA reads as TGCGCCAGCAGCTCCTATAGCGGGGGGGTCCGGGAGACCCAGTACTTC. Protein: CASSSYSGGVRETQYF.

The chain has TRBV14 and TRBJ2-3, with 7 bases aligning to TRBD2. The CDR3 has 17 residues. Trimming cost V 4 bases and J 0 bases; bases outside gene matches: 10. From germline, CDR1 is SGHDN and CDR2 FVKESK. The chain's CDR3 is CASSPSRGVPSTDTQYF. CDR3 nucleotide sequence: TGTGCCAGCAGCCCCTCTCGGGGGGTACCTAGCACAGATACGCAGTATTTT. Supplemented by reference TRBV14 and TRBJ2-3, the full variable domain reads EAGVTQFPSHSVIEKGQTVTLRCDPISGHDNLYWYRRVMGKEIKFLLHFVKESKQDESGMPNNRFLAERTGGTYSTLKVQPAELEDSGVYFCASSPSRGVPSTDTQYFGPGTRLTVL.

The sample holds a few counts of this clone. The V gene is TRBV11-2, the J gene TRBJ2-1, with D uncertain. This CDR3 has 13 residues. V lost 5 bases, J lost 0 bases, and 5 bases lay in between. Germline V lookup: CDR1 SGHAT, CDR2 FQNNGV. The CDR3 loop is CASSHYSYNEQFF. Written as DNA, the CDR3 is TGTGCCAGCAGCCACTACTCCTACAATGAGCAGTTCTTC.

The chain has TRBV5-5 and TRBJ1-5, with no clear D. Germline V gives CDR1 SGHKS, CDR2 YYEKEE (reference sequence). Trimming stripped 0 bases from V and 7 bases from J, with 8 bases between. CDR3 length: 13 residues. This CDR3 is CASSLDNIQPQHF. In nucleotides, the CDR3 is TGTGCCAGCAGCTTGGACAATATACAGCCCCAGCATTTT.

The gene calls are TRBV7-6 and TRBJ2-7; 12 bases are a match to TRBD1. The CDR3 has 14 residues. V shed 6 bases, J shed 7 bases, and the junction held 7 bases outside the gene matches. Looked up from germline, CDR1 is SGHVS and CDR2 is FNYEAQ. The CDR3 bases are TGTGCCAGCAGTTCCCGGGACAGGGGGCAAGAGCAGTACTTC. It is translated as CASSSRDRGQEQYF.

The genes are TRBV5-4 and TRBJ1-1; D may be TRBD1 (5 bases). Germline V CDR1 and CDR2: SGHNT, YYREEE (reference sequence). V was pared by 0 bases and J by 0 bases, with 9 bases between. The length of the CDR3 is 15 residues. The DNA for the CDR3 is TGTGCCAGCAGCTTGGAAGGGGCGCTGAACACTGAAGCTTTCTTT. Its protein is CASSLEGALNTEAFF.

The J gene is TRBJ1-2, the V gene TRBV18; the D is unclear. CDR3 length equals 17 residues. In germline, CDR1 is KGHSH, CDR2 LQKENI. V lost 3 bases and J lost 6, with 23 bases in between. CDR3 residues: CASSPSGGVPQGHGYTF. The DNA for the CDR3 is TGTGCCAGCTCACCGTCTGGCGGGGTCCCCCAAGGGCATGGCTACACCTTC.

The chain has TRBV28 and TRBJ1-4; no firm D call. CDR3 length equals 14 residues. The V end was cut by 7 bases, the J end by 7 bases, with 16 bases between. The germline V gene has CDR1 MDHEN and CDR2 SYDVKM. The CDR3 DNA sequence: TGTGCCAGCACCTGGGAGGGAACGTCTGAAAAACTGTTTTTT. It yields the protein CASTWEGTSEKLFF. Looking up the rest from reference TRBV28 and TRBJ1-4 gives the full variable domain: DVKVTQSSRYLVKRTGEKVFLECVQDMDHENMFWYRQDPGLGLRLIYFSYDVKMKEKGDIPEGYSVSREKKERFSLILESASTNQTSMYLCASTWEGTSEKLFFGSGTQLSVL.

This clone has just a few counts. The rearrangement links TRBV27 to TRBJ1-2, with 8 bases aligning to TRBD1. V dropped 4 bases and J dropped 0; count of bases not matched to a gene: 1. From germline, CDR1 is MNHEY and CDR2 SMNVEV (reference sequence). The CDR3 has 14 residues. CDR3 coding DNA: TGTGCCAGCAGTTCGGACAGGGCTAACTATGGCTACACCTTC. It yields the protein CASSSDRANYGYTF.